These 9 T cell receptor beta chains were sequenced from one sample in a study of blood T cell repertoires in COVID-19. Profiling relied on immunoSEQ multiplex PCR, and the TCRdb table lists in-frame clones only, not all of them. The sample consists of about 110,000 clones, 65% to 85% of them appearing once. Sequenced material: peripheral blood. The receptors stem from a woman in her sixties or seventies with acute or convalescent COVID-19.

V and J are TRBV5-6 and TRBJ2-1; D gene uncertain. This CDR3 region has 13 residues. V was trimmed by 2 bases and J by 5 bases, leaving 8 bases between them. Germline V CDR1 and CDR2: SGHDT, YYEEEE. In DNA, the CDR3 is TGTGCCAGCAGCTTCGGGTCAGACAATGAGCAGTTCTTC. Translating gives CASSFGSDNEQFF.

This clone has just one count. The chain uses TRBV6-6 and TRBJ2-7; 9 nucleotides agree with TRBD1. The V gene end was trimmed by 10 bases and the J gene end by 5 bases; junction bases not matched to a gene: 9. The CDR3 runs to 13 residues. Germline CDR1 MNHNY, CDR2 SVGAGI (reference sequence). The CDR3 DNA follows: TGTGCCACCAGAACAGGGGGCAGCGACGAGCAGTACTTC. Its translation: CATRTGGSDEQYF.

The rearrangement uses TRBV5-6 and TRBJ2-5; D perhaps matches TRBD1 (7 bases). Germline V lookup: CDR1 SGHDT, CDR2 YYEEEE. Between the trimmed V and J ends, which lost 0 bases and 1 base, there was a span of 16 bases. CDR3 size: 17 residues. The CDR3 DNA reads TGTGCCAGCAGCTTGGATATAGGGCAGGGGGGCCAAGAGACCCAGTACTTC. This gives the protein CASSLDIGQGGQETQYF.

The V call is TRBV9, the J call TRBJ2-5, with TRBD2 matching over 10 bases. Trimming cost V 0 bases and J 1 base; bases outside gene matches: 3. This CDR3 spans 16 amino acids. Germline V gives CDR1 SGDLS, CDR2 YYNGEE. This CDR3 is CASSVDSGGFQETQYF. DNA of the CDR3: TGTGCCAGCAGCGTAGATAGCGGGGGGTTCCAAGAGACCCAGTACTTC.

The chain's CDR3 is CASSEDRNQPQHF. CDR3 DNA: TGTGCCAGCAGTGAAGACAGAAATCAGCCCCAGCATTTT. The chain combines TRBV6-4 with TRBJ1-5, with D possibly matching TRBD1 (5 bases). The CDR3 consists of 13 residues. Germline assignment: CDR1 MRHNA and CDR2 SNTAGT. V dropped 3 bases and J dropped 4 bases, with 7 bases sitting between them.

This chain connects TRBV27 to TRBJ2-2; 10 bases align to TRBD2. CDR3 length: 14 residues. CDR1 is MNHEY and CDR2 is SMNVEV in the germline V gene (reference sequence). After removal of 6 bases from V and 6 bases from J, the junction contained 4 bases not matched to a gene. The CDR3 sequence is CASRSSGRSGELFF. As DNA, the CDR3 is TGTGCCAGCAGGTCTAGCGGGAGATCCGGGGAGCTGTTTTTT.

The rearrangement links TRBV18 to TRBJ1-1, with D tentatively TRBD1 (5 bases). This CDR3 is built from 13 residues. Germline V gene sequence: CDR1 KGHSH, CDR2 LQKENI. The ends were cut back, 2 bases at V and 3 bases at J, with 7 bases in the middle. This CDR3 reads CASSPGADTEAFF. CDR3 bases: TGTGCCAGCTCACCAGGGGCGGACACTGAAGCTTTCTTT.

The rearrangement links TRBV28 to TRBJ1-5, with D unresolved. This CDR3 has 14 amino acids. Germline V CDR1 and CDR2: MDHEN, SYDVKM. V lost 8 bases and J lost 1, with 12 bases in between. CDR3 amino acids: CASSPALSNQPQHF. Written as DNA, the CDR3 is TGTGCCAGCTCCCCCGCGTTAAGCAATCAGCCCCAGCATTTT.

The rearrangement joins TRBV10-3 to TRBJ1-1, with D perhaps matching TRBD1 (6 bases). Trimming pared 7 bases from V and 4 bases from J, leaving 13 bases between. CDR3 length equals 13 residues. Germline V gives CDR1 ENHRY, CDR2 SYGVKD. This chain's CDR3 is CAIKKRGTTEAFF. CDR3 nucleotide sequence: TGTGCCATCAAAAAAAGGGGGACCACTGAAGCTTTCTTT.